This T cell receptor beta chain was obtained from a study of cytomegalovirus exposure and HLA in healthy donors. Findings and caveats of the study: Sequencing probably produced one cluster of sequence variants that were highly shared.

Comment on this clone: Its cognate antigen is unknown.

Vbeta (60) and Jbeta (13) primers were used in the PCR. Method: immunoSEQ multiplex PCR; TCRdb's copy keeps in-frame clones and lacks some. This sample's clone table lists 200,000 to 250,000 clones. Trimming removed 3 bases from V and 7 bases from J; junction bases left unmatched: 1. CDR3 size: 12 residues. Germline V lookup: CDR1 KGHSH, CDR2 LQKENI. The sequence derives from a woman between 25 and 40 years old in good health and CMV-seropositive. Sequencing was performed on PBMCs. The chain carries TRBV18 and TRBJ1-1, with 8 bases fitting TRBD1. CDR3 nucleotide sequence: TGTGCCAGCTCACCGGGACAGGTTGAAGCTTTCTTT. Amino acids: CASSPGQVEAFF.